These T cell receptor beta chains were read from a single sample in a study of blood T cell repertoires in COVID-19. TCRdb's copy holds only in-frame clones and misses some; the assay was immunoSEQ multiplex PCR. The data show over 300,000 clones, approximately 85% seen once. The sequencing sample was made of peripheral blood. The receptors were gathered from a human donor in a cohort sampled during active COVID-19. Each CDR3 is given with its conserved first and last residue. The D gene is left open where the match is weak. Expanded clones are given a class, and other clones once, few, many or no size at all.

17	.	TRBV5-1	.	TRBJ1-5	CASSLGPRQGSNQPQHF	TGCGCCAGCAGCTTGGGGCCCCGGCAGGGGAGCAATCAGCCCCAGCATTTT
13	TRBD1	TRBV7-9	.	TRBJ1-2	CASSQGQDYGYTF	TGTGCCAGCAGCCAGGGACAGGACTATGGCTACACCTTC
15	TRBD1	TRBV30	.	TRBJ2-6	CATNGDSSGANVLTF	TGTGCCACAAACGGGGACAGCTCTGGGGCCAACGTCCTGACTTTC
13	TRBD2	TRBV6-5	.	TRBJ2-1	CASSRSGGGEQFF	TGTGCCAGCAGCCGAAGCGGGGGGGGTGAGCAGTTCTTC
12	TRBD1	TRBV28	.	TRBJ1-2	CATGQGAGGYTF	TGTGCCACGGGACAGGGGGCAGGTGGCTACACCTTC
14	.	TRBV7-9	.	TRBJ1-2	CASSPLIGEAGYTF	TGTGCCAGCAGCCCTCTAATTGGAGAGGCGGGCTACACCTTC
14	.	TRBV18	.	TRBJ1-2	CASSPLDTASGYTF	TGTGCCAGCTCACCATTGGACACCGCGAGTGGCTACACCTTC
15	TRBD2	TRBV24-1	.	TRBJ2-7	CATSDSGTRVREQYF	TGTGCCACCAGTGATTCCGGGACTAGAGTCCGCGAGCAGTACTTC
16	TRBD1	TRBV5-6	once	TRBJ1-2	CASSLGRTGQNYGYTF	TGTGCCAGCAGCCTCGGGCGGACAGGGCAGAACTATGGCTACACCTTC
14	.	TRBV27	.	TRBJ2-1	CASSLRPGYNEQFF	TGTGCCAGCAGCCTGAGGCCCGGATACAATGAGCAGTTCTTC
16	TRBD1	TRBV27	.	TRBJ1-2	CASSLTLRQGYSGYTF	TGTGCCAGCAGCCTTACCTTAAGACAGGGTTATTCTGGCTACACCTTC
14	TRBD1	TRBV6-5	.	TRBJ1-1	CASSSGQGRTEAFF	TGTGCCAGCAGCTCCGGACAGGGCAGGACTGAAGCTTTCTTT
18	TRBD2	TRBV7-6	.	TRBJ2-3	CASSLVRWSGGGRDTQYF	TGTGCCAGCAGCTTAGTAAGATGGAGCGGGGGAGGTCGAGATACGCAGTATTTT
13	.	TRBV7-3	.	TRBJ1-1	CASSRTVNTEAFF	TGTGCCAGCAGCCGGACAGTTAACACTGAAGCTTTCTTT
18	.	TRBV23-1	once	TRBJ1-1	CASSRTLTPVNPNTEAFF	TGCGCCAGCAGTCGGACACTTACCCCAGTAAACCCGAACACTGAAGCTTTCTTT
15	TRBD2	TRBV7-9	.	TRBJ2-4	CASSLGAGGRNIQYF	TGTGCCAGCAGCTTAGGTGCGGGGGGCAGGAACATTCAGTACTTC
16	TRBD1	TRBV5-1	.	TRBJ1-1	CASSREPGQGNTEAFF	TGCGCCAGCAGCCGGGAACCTGGACAGGGGAATACTGAAGCTTTCTTT
15	.	TRBV6-5	.	TRBJ2-7	CASSYSGDNSYEQYF	TGTGCCAGCAGTTACTCGGGAGACAACTCCTACGAGCAGTACTTC
13	TRBD1	TRBV29-1	.	TRBJ2-7	CSVVGTGLYEQYF	TGCAGCGTTGTAGGGACAGGGCTATACGAGCAGTACTTC
13	.	TRBV27	.	TRBJ1-1	CASSPLQGTEAFF	TGTGCCAGCAGTCCCCTACAGGGCACTGAAGCTTTCTTT
14	.	TRBV9	.	TRBJ2-3	CASSAEPGADTQYF	TGTGCCAGCAGCGCCGAACCAGGGGCAGATACGCAGTATTTT
16	TRBD2	TRBV5-4	.	TRBJ2-2	CASSLELAGGTGELFF	TGTGCCAGCAGCTTGGAGCTCGCGGGGGGAACCGGGGAGCTGTTTTTT
13	TRBD1	TRBV24-1	few	TRBJ1-1	CATSDPGGTEAFF	TGTGCCACCAGTGACCCAGGGGGCACTGAAGCTTTCTTT
15	.	TRBV10-3	.	TRBJ1-4	CAISETETGGEKLFF	TGTGCCATCAGTGAGACGGAGACCGGCGGTGAAAAACTGTTTTTT
13	.	TRBV5-1	.	TRBJ1-1	CASSREWDTEAFF	TGCGCCAGCAGCAGGGAGTGGGACACTGAAGCTTTCTTT
13	.	TRBV11-3	few	TRBJ2-7	CASSQSPSGMQYF	TGTGCCAGCAGCCAGAGTCCGTCCGGGATGCAGTACTTC